Below, one T cell receptor (beta chain) is given with its context. The target antigen is unknown. This specimen comes from a study of cytomegalovirus exposure and HLA in healthy donors. The study, taken as a whole, reports: The authors listed 180 or so TCR beta chains as cytomegalovirus-associated. CMV antigen specificity of a few CMV-associated chains was confirmed in vitro.

Trimming stripped 3 bases from V and 3 bases from J, with 12 bases between. There are 15 residues in the CDR3. Germline CDR1 reads LNHNV; CDR2 reads YYDKDF (reference sequence). TCRdb keeps only in-frame clones here, not all; method: immunoSEQ multiplex PCR. The table lists around 140,000 clones, approximately 94% of them singletons. The V gene is TRBV15, the J gene TRBJ1-5; D may be TRBD1 (5 bases). The receptor comes from a man younger than 30 in good health and CMV-seropositive. The sequencing input was PBMCs. The CDR3 DNA is TGTGCCACCAGCAGGACCCAGGGTTTCAATCAGCCCCAGCATTTT. Amino acids: CATSRTQGFNQPQHF.